This T cell receptor beta chain was identified during a study of radiotherapy plus CTLA-4 blockade in lung cancer. For the study at large: Objective responses were documented in over 15% of patients, with disease control in around 31%. Broader study findings: The study found tumor-derived TCR clones expanded in blood after radiotherapy plus ipilimumab.

CTLA-4 blockade with ipilimumab, together with focal radiation, was given to patients with chemo-refractory metastatic non-small-cell lung cancer. CDR3 size: 12 residues. V shed 10 bases and J shed 3 bases, with 9 bases lying between them. CDR1 SEHNR and CDR2 FQNEAQ come from the germline V gene (reference sequence). This clone was observed a handful of times. Its antigen remains unknown. Using immunoSEQ multiplex PCR, the repertoire was profiled, and TCRdb retains in-frame clones only, with some absent. Of tens of thousands of clones listed, roughly 80% were seen once; the top ten hold approximately 2.5%.

The TCR sequence derives from a human donor with non-small cell lung cancer whose response to radiotherapy plus ipilimumab could not be evaluated. The rearrangement uses TRBV7-9 and TRBJ2-2; D is ambiguous. The material sequenced was peripheral blood, taken from a patient treated with radiotherapy plus ipilimumab. CDR3 sequence reads: CAKEHDTGELFF. In nucleotides, the CDR3 is TGTGCCAAAGAACACGACACCGGGGAGCTGTTTTTT.